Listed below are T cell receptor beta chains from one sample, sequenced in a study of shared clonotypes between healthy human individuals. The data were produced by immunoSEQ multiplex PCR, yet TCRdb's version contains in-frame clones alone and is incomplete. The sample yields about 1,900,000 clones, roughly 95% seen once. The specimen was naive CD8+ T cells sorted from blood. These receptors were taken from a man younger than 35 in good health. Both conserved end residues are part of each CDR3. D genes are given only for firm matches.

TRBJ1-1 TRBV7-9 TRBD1 TGTGCCAGCAGCCCACCCAACTCGGACAGGGCTGGGGCTGAAGCTTTCTTT CASSPPNSDRAGAEAFF
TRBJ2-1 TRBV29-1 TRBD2 TGCAGCGTTCAAGGGACTAGCGGGATTTACAATGAGCAGTTCTTC CSVQGTSGIYNEQFF
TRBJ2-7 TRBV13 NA TGTGCCAGCAGCCCCTGGGGGAGCTACGAGCAGTACTTC CASSPWGSYEQYF
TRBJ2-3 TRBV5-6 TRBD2 TGTGCCAGCATCCTTGGGGGGGGCACAGATACGCAGTATTTT CASILGGGTDTQYF
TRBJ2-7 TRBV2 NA TGTGCCAGCAGTGATGACGGAGAAGAGCAGTACTTC CASSDDGEEQYF
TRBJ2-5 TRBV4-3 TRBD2 TGCGCCAGCAGCCAATTGCTAGCGGGGAAAGAGACCCAGTACTTC CASSQLLAGKETQYF
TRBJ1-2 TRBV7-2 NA TGTGCCAGCAGCTTAGGGGGTGGCTACACCTTC CASSLGGGYTF
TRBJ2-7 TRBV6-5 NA TGTGCCAGCAGTTACTCGAGTCAGCAAGGAACCTACGAGCAGTACTTC CASSYSSQQGTYEQYF
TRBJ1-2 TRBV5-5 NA TGTGCCAGCAGCTTGGCCGTTCGGGGGAACCATGGCTACACCTTC CASSLAVRGNHGYTF
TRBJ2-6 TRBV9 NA TGTGCCAGCAGCGAACGGAGCTCTGGGGCCAACGTCCTGACTTTC CASSERSSGANVLTF
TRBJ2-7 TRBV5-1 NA TGCGCCAGCAGCTTGGTAACAGGGTTTGAGGAGCAGTACTTC CASSLVTGFEEQYF
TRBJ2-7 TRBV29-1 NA TGCAGCGTTGATCCCAGGGGTAACTACGAGCAGTACTTC CSVDPRGNYEQYF
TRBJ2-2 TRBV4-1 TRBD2 TGCGCCAGCAGCCTGGGACTAGCTGATGCCGGGGAGCTGTTTTTT CASSLGLADAGELFF